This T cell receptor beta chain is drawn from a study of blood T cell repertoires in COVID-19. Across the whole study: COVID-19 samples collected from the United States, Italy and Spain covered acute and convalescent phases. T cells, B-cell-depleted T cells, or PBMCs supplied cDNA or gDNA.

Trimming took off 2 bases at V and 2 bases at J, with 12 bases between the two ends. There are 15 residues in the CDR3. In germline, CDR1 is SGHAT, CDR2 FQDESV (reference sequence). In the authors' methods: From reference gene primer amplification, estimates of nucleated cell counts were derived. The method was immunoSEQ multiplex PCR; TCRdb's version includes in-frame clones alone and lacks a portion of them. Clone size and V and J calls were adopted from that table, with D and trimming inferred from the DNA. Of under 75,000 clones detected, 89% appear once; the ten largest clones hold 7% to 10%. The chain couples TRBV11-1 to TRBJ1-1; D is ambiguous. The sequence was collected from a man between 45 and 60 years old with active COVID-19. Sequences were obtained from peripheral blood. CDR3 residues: CASSLNSGINTEAFF. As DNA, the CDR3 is TGTGCCAGCAGCTTAAATTCGGGGATTAACACTGAAGCTTTCTTT.